Listed here are 14 T cell receptor beta chains from one sample, sequenced in a study of cytomegalovirus exposure and HLA in healthy donors. The PCR made use of 60 Vbeta and 13 Jbeta primers. Profiling relied on immunoSEQ multiplex PCR, and the TCRdb table lists in-frame clones only, not all of them. Of about 200,000 clones in the sample, approximately 88% were seen once. Sequencing was carried out using PBMCs. The receptors shown here come from a boy aged 2 to 9 in good health and CMV-seronegative.

The sample holds one count of this clone. The J gene is TRBJ2-7, the V gene TRBV11-1; 8 bases fit TRBD2. V shed 5 bases and J 4 bases; nucleotides not matched to a gene: 10. The CDR3 sequence is 15 residues long. Germline V lookup: CDR1 SGHAT, CDR2 FQDESV (reference sequence). The CDR3 DNA is TGTGCCAGCAGCCGGGGCGGACTAGCACTGTACGAGCAGTACTTC. This codes for CASSRGGLALYEQYF.

This chain connects TRBV5-1 to TRBJ1-3; the D gene is possibly TRBD1 (5 bases). With 0 bases removed from V and 0 bases from J, the gap between germline ends came to 10 bases. The germline V gene has CDR1 SGHRS and CDR2 YFSETQ. The CDR3 has 16 amino acids. The CDR3 DNA is TGCGCCAGCAGCTTGGACGACAGTCGCTCTGGAAACACCATATATTTT. Translated: CASSLDDSRSGNTIYF.

The DNA for the CDR3 is TGTGCCAGCAGCTCGCACGGACAGCTGTATGGCTACACCTTC. Translated, it gives CASSSHGQLYGYTF. The chain is built from TRBV7-3 and TRBJ1-2; TRBD1 might be the D (6 bases). The length of the CDR3 is 14 residues. The germline gives CDR1 SGHTA, CDR2 FQGTGA. The V and J ends lost 4 bases and 5 bases respectively, with 14 bases between them.

The chain joins TRBV30 to TRBJ1-1; tentative D call: TRBD1 (5 bases). Germline V gene data show CDR1 as GTSNPN and CDR2 as SVGIG (reference sequence). V was trimmed by 4 bases and J by 8 bases, leaving 8 bases between them. The CDR3 has 10 amino acids. CDR3 sequence reads: CAWKGMEAFF. DNA of the CDR3: TGTGCCTGGAAGGGGATGGAAGCTTTCTTT.

This clone showed up just a few times. The gene calls are TRBV7-9 and TRBJ1-1; D is unclear. The V end lost 2 bases, the J end lost 4 bases, and 11 bases lay between the germline ends. Germline V gives CDR1 SEHNR, CDR2 FQNEAQ (reference sequence). This CDR3 spans 14 amino acids. CDR3 nucleotide sequence: TGTGCCAGCAGCTTACCGGGGAAGGCCACTGAAGCTTTCTTT. It yields the protein CASSLPGKATEAFF.

This chain joins TRBV6-1 and TRBJ2-7; 7 bases agree with TRBD1. The CDR3 extends over 14 amino acids. Germline V gives CDR1 MNHNS, CDR2 SASEGT. The V segment lost 1 base and the J segment 6 bases; nucleotides outside the gene matches: 6. The CDR3 DNA is TGTGCCAGCAGTGAAGTATTTGAGGGGGCCGAGCAGTACTTC. It yields the protein CASSEVFEGAEQYF.

The V call is TRBV29-1, the J call TRBJ1-2; D is unresolved. The V end was cut by 4 bases, the J end by 8 bases, with 17 bases between. Germline V gene sequence: CDR1 SQVTM, CDR2 ANQGSEA. The CDR3 extends over 13 amino acids. CDR3: CSVGKTGAQGYTF. CDR3 DNA: TGCAGCGTTGGGAAAACGGGAGCCCAAGGCTACACCTTC.

The chain links TRBV19 to TRBJ1-4; tentatively, D is TRBD1 (6 bases). Germline loops: CDR1 LNHDA, CDR2 SQIVND (reference sequence). The length of the CDR3 is 12 residues. Deletions cut 11 bases from V and 2 bases from J, with 9 bases between. The CDR3 is CASGETNEKLFF. The DNA for the CDR3 is TGTGCCTCAGGGGAGACTAATGAAAAACTGTTTTTT. Full variable domain (missing parts from reference TRBV19 and TRBJ1-4): DGGITQSPKYLFRKEGQNVTLSCEQNLNHDAMYWYRQDPGQGLRLIYYSQIVNDFQKGDIAEGYSVSREKKESFPLTVTSAQKNPTAFYLCASGETNEKLFFGSGTQLSVL.

The gene calls are TRBV5-4 and TRBJ2-2, with 10 bases that match TRBD1. The ends lost 2 bases at V and 4 bases at J; junction bases unmatched: 5. The CDR3 spans 16 residues. CDR1 is SGHNT and CDR2 is YYREEE in the germline V gene (reference sequence). The CDR3 loop is CASSLDRGRGTGELFF. The CDR3 coding sequence is TGTGCCAGCAGCTTAGACAGGGGGCGGGGCACCGGGGAGCTGTTTTTT.

The chain employs TRBV19 and TRBJ2-1; the D gene is possibly TRBD1 (5 bases). Trimming pared 7 bases from V and 10 bases from J, leaving 20 bases between. Germline V CDR1 and CDR2: LNHDA, SQIVND (reference sequence). CDR3 length equals 14 residues. CDR3 region: CASTPGLLLGEQFF. As DNA, the CDR3 is TGTGCCAGTACCCCAGGGCTCCTATTAGGGGAGCAGTTCTTC.

This clone appeared a single time. Germline and junction disagree at one end, which may indicate a read error. V usage is TRBV7-9 and J usage is TRBJ1-2; 8 nucleotides align to TRBD1. CDR3 length equals 12 residues. Germline V gene data show CDR1 as SEHNR and CDR2 as FQNEAQ (reference sequence). The CDR3 bases are TGTGCCAGCAGCCCAGACAGGGGACCCACCGCCTTC. This encodes CASSPDRGPTAF.

The rearrangement links TRBV7-3 to TRBJ2-7, with D perhaps TRBD2 (6 bases). V shed 6 bases and J shed 9 bases, with 27 bases lying between them. Per the germline V gene, CDR1 is SGHTA and CDR2 is FQGTGA. This CDR3 has 16 amino acids. CDR3 amino acids: CASSSEPGLSSQGQYF. CDR3 coding DNA: TGTGCCAGCAGTTCGGAACCGGGACTGTCGTCTCAAGGGCAGTACTTC.

The J gene is TRBJ1-2, the V gene TRBV18; the D gene is possibly TRBD1 (5 bases). Germline assignment: CDR1 KGHSH and CDR2 LQKENI. Trimming cost V 5 bases and J 6 bases, with 25 bases left between them. This CDR3 is built from 17 residues. CDR3 loop: CASSSVAAGSSWDGYTF. In DNA form, the CDR3 reads TGTGCCAGCTCATCCGTTGCGGCAGGGTCGAGTTGGGATGGCTACACCTTC.

Remarks on this clone: The CDR3 end shows no conserved phenylalanine or tryptophan, and so a read error is likely. The chain links TRBV6-5 to TRBJ2-3; D unresolved. Germline CDR1 and CDR2: MNHEY and SVGAGI. The CDR3 extends over 13 amino acids. V was trimmed by 5 bases and J by 2 bases, leaving 8 bases between them. CDR3: CASSTPPTDTQYV. DNA of the CDR3: TGTGCCAGCAGTACCCCCCCCACAGATACGCAGTATGTT.